One and the same sample provided the 24 T cell receptor beta chains below, sequenced in a study of T-cell reconstitution after alpha-beta-depleted transplantation in children. Unique molecular identifiers were incorporated into the prepared TCRbeta library. TCRdb re-analysed the PCR reads in MiXCR, keeping a single row per CDR3 protein. The sample carries about 110,000 distinct CDR3 sequences, about 9.3% recorded once. Sample: PBMCs from the stem cell graft donor, taken from the stem cell graft. Source of these receptors: a human donor who donated a stem cell graft to a child with acute lymphoblastic leukemia.

This clonotype was observed a handful of times. An end of the junction differs from the germline gene, which may be a read error. The chain uses TRBV5-6 and TRBJ2-3; the match to TRBD2 covers 9 bases. This CDR3 has 17 amino acids. Germline V gene lookup returns CDR1 SGHDT and CDR2 YYEEEE. The DNA for the CDR3 is TGTGCCAGCAGCGCGGAATCGGGACTAGCCTTCCGCGAGGGGTTGCATTTT. This gives the protein CASSAESGLAFREGLHF.

In this sample, this clonotype turned up many times. The chain links TRBV27 to TRBJ2-1; either TRBD1 or TRBD2 may fit D (8 bases each). CDR3 size: 15 residues. Germline V gene sequence: CDR1 MNHEY, CDR2 SMNVEV (reference sequence). V was pared by 6 bases and J by 8 bases, with 20 bases between. This CDR3 reads CASSRSGGQVYEQFF. Written as DNA, the CDR3 is TGTGCCAGCAGCCGGAGCGGGGGACAGGTCTATGAGCAGTTCTTC.

This clonotype occurred many times. CDR3 loop: CASSPSGTGRTEAFF. CDR3 coding DNA: TGTGCCAGCAGCCCATCAGGGACAGGGAGAACTGAAGCTTTCTTT. The rearrangement links TRBV12-3 or TRBV12-4 to TRBJ1-1; 9 nucleotides agree with TRBD1. The CDR3 spans 15 residues. Trimming cost V 6 bases and J 5 bases; bases outside gene matches: 10.

The chain couples TRBV7-9 to TRBJ2-7, with no clear D. Per the germline V gene, CDR1 is SEHNR and CDR2 is FQNEAQ (reference sequence). The CDR3 is made up of 12 amino acids. Trimming took off 5 bases at V and 3 bases at J, with 8 bases between the two ends. The CDR3 bases are TGTGCCAGCAGCCACAACGGCTACGAGCAGTACTTC. Translation: CASSHNGYEQYF.

Many counts were recorded for this clonotype. The rearrangement links TRBV7-2 to TRBJ2-6, with D unresolved. V was pared by 1 base and J by 4 bases, with 11 bases between. This CDR3 contains 16 residues. Germline CDR1 SGHTA, CDR2 FQGNSA. The CDR3 sequence is CASSLGSGVGANVLTF. CDR3 DNA: TGTGCCAGCAGCTTAGGTTCCGGAGTCGGGGCCAACGTCCTGACTTTC.

This clonotype has ten or more counts. The chain combines TRBV4-3 with TRBJ1-3, with D unclear. Germline CDR1 and CDR2: LGHNA and YSLEER. V was trimmed by 0 bases and J by 1 base, leaving 7 bases between them. This CDR3 comprises 15 residues. In DNA, the CDR3 is TGCGCCAGCAGCCAAGATTGGGGTTCTGGAAACACCATATATTTT. This encodes CASSQDWGSGNTIYF.

This clonotype was detected ten times or more. The chain uses TRBV12-3 or TRBV12-4 and TRBJ2-3; no reliable D call. V lost 6 bases and J 0 bases, leaving 7 bases between the germline ends. This CDR3 is 13 amino acids long. The DNA for the CDR3 is TGTGCCAGCAGACTTACTAGCACAGATACGCAGTATTTT. This gives the protein CASRLTSTDTQYF.

This clonotype has a count of ten or more. The J gene is TRBJ1-5, the V gene TRBV5-1, with D possibly TRBD1 on 5 matching bases. CDR3 length: 15 amino acids. Trimming stripped 0 bases from V and 0 bases from J, with 7 bases between. Germline V lookup: CDR1 SGHRS, CDR2 YFSETQ. The CDR3 DNA reads as TGCGCCAGCAGCTTGGTTGGGGGTAGCAATCAGCCCCAGCATTTT. Translated: CASSLVGGSNQPQHF.

This clonotype was observed many times. V and J are TRBV12-3 or TRBV12-4 and TRBJ2-7; either TRBD1 or TRBD2 may fit D (5 bases each). The CDR3 has 15 amino acids. V was shortened by 7 bases and J by 3 bases, with 19 bases between the two germline ends. The CDR3 is CASTPTRGRSYEQYF. The CDR3 bases are TGTGCCAGCACTCCCACCCGGGGCAGAAGCTACGAGCAGTACTTC.

J is TRBJ2-6 and V is TRBV24-1, with D possibly being TRBD1 or TRBD2 (5 bases each). Deletions cut 4 bases from V and 1 base from J, with 13 bases between. CDR3 length equals 17 residues. Per germline, CDR1 KGHDR and CDR2 SFDVKD. As DNA, the CDR3 is TGTGCCACCAGTGAGGGACCCTTATTATCTGGGGCCAACGTCCTGACTTTC. Protein product: CATSEGPLLSGANVLTF.

This clonotype was counted at least ten times. This chain links TRBV3-1 with TRBJ2-7; D assignment may be TRBD1 or TRBD2 (5 bases each). V lost 3 bases and J lost 7, with 19 bases in between. CDR3 length: 15 amino acids. The V gene's germline CDR1 is LGHDT and CDR2 YNNKEL (reference sequence). The DNA of the CDR3 is TGTGCCAGCAGCCAGGGACCAAGACCCGCAGGGGAGCAGTACTTC. Translation gives CASSQGPRPAGEQYF.

This clonotype was observed at least ten times. Here the CDR3 reads CSARGLTDRGPSEQYF. CDR3 bases: TGCAGTGCTAGGGGTCTCACTGACAGGGGGCCCAGCGAGCAGTACTTC. The chain recombines TRBV20-1 with TRBJ2-7; TRBD1 agrees at 10 bases. The trim removed 3 bases at V and 6 bases at J, leaving 14 bases unmatched. Germline-derived CDR1 and CDR2 are DFQATT and SNEGSKA (reference sequence). The CDR3 extends over 16 amino acids.

This chain joins TRBV6-1 and TRBJ2-4, with D tentatively TRBD1 or TRBD2 (7 bases each). Between the trimmed V and J ends, which lost 6 bases and 12 bases, there was a span of 24 bases. The germline CDR1 and CDR2 sequences are MNHNS and SASEGT. This CDR3 has 15 amino acids. CDR3 in amino acids: CASSRWEGARNSQYF. The CDR3 DNA sequence: TGTGCCAGCAGCCGCTGGGAGGGGGCCAGGAATAGTCAGTACTTC.

The chain links TRBV9 to TRBJ2-3, with 9 bases identical to TRBD1. The CDR3 is 16 amino acids. In germline, CDR1 is SGDLS, CDR2 YYNGEE. After removal of 2 bases from V and 6 bases from J, the junction contained 10 bases not matched to a gene. CDR3 in amino acids: CASSVLSGTGTDTQYF. The DNA of the CDR3 is TGTGCCAGCAGCGTCCTCTCCGGGACAGGGACCGATACGCAGTATTTT.

In this sample, this clonotype turned up many times. The chain uses TRBV24-1 and TRBJ2-5; 7 bases agree with TRBD1. Germline V CDR1 and CDR2: KGHDR, SFDVKD. Losses at the gene ends were 4 bases for V and 1 base for J; bases not matched to a gene: 8. The CDR3 covers 16 residues. Here the CDR3 reads CATSEPGQLLQETQYF. Here the CDR3 DNA reads TGTGCCACCAGTGAACCGGGACAGCTACTCCAAGAGACCCAGTACTTC.

CDR3 sequence reads: CASSPLGGIYGYTF. The CDR3 coding sequence is TGTGCCAGCAGCCCCCTTGGCGGGATCTATGGCTACACCTTC. The chain combines TRBV7-6 with TRBJ1-2; D remains ambiguous. CDR1 and CDR2 (germline): SGHVS, FNYEAQ. V shed 5 bases and J shed 4 bases, with 14 bases lying between them. This CDR3 contains 14 residues.

For this clonotype: This may come from a read error, since a much larger clone is one base off. The chain carries TRBV7-9 and TRBJ2-4, with 8 bases fitting TRBD1. Germline V gene sequence: CDR1 SEHNR, CDR2 FQNEAQ (reference sequence). The CDR3 loop spans 16 amino acids. The CDR3 loop reads CASSSPGQAAKNSQYF. The CDR3 nucleotides are TGTGCCAGCAGCTCTCCGGGACAGGCAGCCAAAAACAGTCAGTACTTC. Supplemented by reference TRBV7-9 and TRBJ2-4, the full variable domain reads DTGVSQNPRHKITKRGQNVTFRCDPISEHNRLYWYRQTLGQGPEFLTYFQNEAQLEKSRLLSDRFSAERPKGSFSTLEIQRTEQGDSAMYLCASSSPGQAAKNSQYFGAGTRLSVL.

In this sample, this clonotype turned up many times. The V and J genes are TRBV11-2 and TRBJ2-7; D unresolved. Trimming took off 0 bases at V and 1 base at J, with 13 bases between the two ends. The CDR3 sequence is 16 residues long. The germline gives CDR1 SGHAT, CDR2 FQNNGV. This CDR3 reads CASSLEPTRVSYEQYF. CDR3 DNA: TGTGCCAGCAGCTTAGAACCAACAAGGGTATCCTACGAGCAGTACTTC.

This clonotype showed up just a few times. The chain has TRBV5-6 and TRBJ1-1; unclear D gene. Trimming removed 2 bases from V and 6 bases from J, with 11 bases in between. This CDR3 contains 13 residues. In germline, CDR1 is SGHDT, CDR2 YYEEEE. The CDR3 spells CASSFRGRSEAFF. CDR3 bases: TGTGCCAGCAGCTTCAGAGGTAGATCTGAAGCTTTCTTT.

At least ten counts were recorded for this clonotype. The junction does not match germline at one end; this may be a read error. V gene TRBV7-7 combines with J gene TRBJ2-5; TRBD2 aligns across 8 bases. The CDR3 extends over 16 amino acids. The germline CDR1 and CDR2 sequences are SSHAT and FNYEAQ (reference sequence). CDR3 region: CASSLDPTSGQETQYF. For the CDR3, the DNA is TGTGCTAGCAGCTTAGACCCTACTAGCGGCCAAGAGACCCAGTACTTC. Looking up the rest from reference TRBV7-7 and TRBJ2-5 gives the full variable domain: GAGVSQSPRYKVTKRGQDVTLRCDPISSHATLYWYQQALGQGPEFLTYFNYEAQPDKSGLPSDRFSAERPEGSISTLTIQRTEQRDSAMYRCASSLDPTSGQETQYFGPGTRLLVL.

This clonotype was detected a few times. This sequence joins TRBV18 and TRBJ2-1; the D gene is possibly TRBD1 (5 bases). This CDR3 is built from 12 residues. Trimming cost V 3 bases and J 7 bases, with 7 bases left between them. Germline V CDR1 and CDR2: KGHSH, LQKENI. CDR3 bases: TGTGCCAGCTCACCGAGACAGAATGAGCAGTTCTTC. Residues: CASSPRQNEQFF.

This clonotype was seen at least ten times. V gene TRBV29-1 combines with J gene TRBJ2-1; D perhaps matches TRBD1 (5 bases). Germline V gene sequence: CDR1 SQVTM, CDR2 ANQGSEA. This CDR3 region has 12 residues. V was pared by 6 bases and J by 6 bases, with 12 bases between. Written as DNA, the CDR3 is TGCAGCGTGCGACAGTTAGCCAATGAGCAGTTCTTC. It encodes CSVRQLANEQFF.

This clonotype was picked up many times. This sequence joins TRBV10-3 and TRBJ2-1; no clear D gene. The CDR3 is 13 residues long. Trimming removed 8 bases at V and 4 bases at J, with 12 bases between. CDR1 ENHRY and CDR2 SYGVKD come from the germline V gene. The CDR3 bases are TGTGCCATCGGGCTAGAAGGTTACAATGAGCAGTTCTTC. This gives the protein CAIGLEGYNEQFF.

This clonotype was recorded many times. This chain uses TRBV7-2 with TRBJ2-6; no definite D call. The CDR3 is 16 residues long. Germline loops: CDR1 SGHTA, CDR2 FQGNSA. The V gene lost 4 bases and the J gene lost 0 bases, with 10 bases spanning the gap. CDR3 DNA sequence: TGTGCCAGCAGCTCAAGCAGGATCTCTGGGGCCAACGTCCTGACTTTC. Encoded protein: CASSSSRISGANVLTF.